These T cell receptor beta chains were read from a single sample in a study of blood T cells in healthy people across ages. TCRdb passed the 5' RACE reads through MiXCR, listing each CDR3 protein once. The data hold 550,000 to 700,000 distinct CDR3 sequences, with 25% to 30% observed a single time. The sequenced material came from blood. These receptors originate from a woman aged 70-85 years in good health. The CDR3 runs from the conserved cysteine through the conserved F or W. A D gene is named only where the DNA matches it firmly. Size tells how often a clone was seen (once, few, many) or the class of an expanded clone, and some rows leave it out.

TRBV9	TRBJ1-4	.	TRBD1	TGTGCCAGCAGCGTGAACAGGGGTTTAGGTGAAAAACTGTTTTTT	CASSVNRGLGEKLFF
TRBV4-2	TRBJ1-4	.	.	TGTGCCAGCAGCCAAGGAAGGGCGGGTAGGGAAAAACTGTTTTTT	CASSQGRAGREKLFF
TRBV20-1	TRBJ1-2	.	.	TGCAGTGCTAGTACGACACGTTATGGCTACACCTTC	CSASTTRYGYTF
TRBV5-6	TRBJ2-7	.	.	TGTGCCAGCACCCACCCGGGACTCCTTCCCTACGAGCAGTACTTC	CASTHPGLLPYEQYF
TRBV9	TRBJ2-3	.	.	TGTGCCAGCAGCGTAGGGGCAGGGAGTGGGTCAGATACGCAGTATTTT	CASSVGAGSGSDTQYF
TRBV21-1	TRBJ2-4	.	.	TGTGCCAGCAGCATGGGGACAGGGTCCCCCTGCTCCAAAAAAAACATTCAGTACTTC	CASSMGTGSPCSKKNIQYF
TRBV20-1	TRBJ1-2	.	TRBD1	TGCAGTGCCCAGCCGGGACAGGGGGCAATTGGGTATGGCTACACCTTC	CSAQPGQGAIGYGYTF
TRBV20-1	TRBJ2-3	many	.	TGCAGTGCTAGAGGGGGAGCAGATACGCAGTATTTT	CSARGGADTQYF
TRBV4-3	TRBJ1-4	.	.	TGCGCCAGCAGCCAAGAGGCGGCTAAGGGTGAAAAACTGTTTTTT	CASSQEAAKGEKLFF
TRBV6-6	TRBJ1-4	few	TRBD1	TGTGCCAGCAACGAACAGGGGGGTAATGAAAAACTGTTTTTT	CASNEQGGNEKLFF
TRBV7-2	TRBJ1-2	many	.	TGTGCCAGCAGCTTAGTTAGGGGGAACTATGGCTACACCTTC	CASSLVRGNYGYTF
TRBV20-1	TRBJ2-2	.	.	TGCAGTGCCCTGAAGCCGGGGACCAACACCGGGGAGCTGTTTTTT	CSALKPGTNTGELFF
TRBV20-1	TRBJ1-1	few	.	TGCAGTGCTTCCCCGGTTCTAACCATGAACACTGAAGCTTTCTTT	CSASPVLTMNTEAFF
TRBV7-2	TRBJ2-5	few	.	TGTGCCAGCAGCTTAGGACGGTCCCAAGGGACCCAGTACTTC	CASSLGRSQGTQYF
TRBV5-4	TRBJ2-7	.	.	TGTGCCAGCAGCTTGTTCGGTAAGCCAAACACCGAGCAGTACTTC	CASSLFGKPNTEQYF
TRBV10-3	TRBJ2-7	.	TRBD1	TGTGCCATCAGTGCCAGGGGGCTTGACGAGCAGTACTTC	CAISARGLDEQYF
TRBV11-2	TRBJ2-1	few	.	TGTGCCAGCAGCTTAGATTCCGCTAGACCGTACTTC	CASSLDSARPYF
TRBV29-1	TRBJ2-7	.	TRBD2	TGCAGCGTTACTGGTCCTAGCGGGGTTTACGAGCAGTACTTC	CSVTGPSGVYEQYF
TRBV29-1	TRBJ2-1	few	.	TGCAGCGCCTTGGGACAACTGGACAATGAGCAGTTCTTC	CSALGQLDNEQFF
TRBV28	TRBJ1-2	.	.	TGTGCCTCGCGGTGGGTTGGGCCCAAGAACTATGGCTACACCTTC	CASRWVGPKNYGYTF
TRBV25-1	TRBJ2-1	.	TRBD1	TGTGCCAGCAGTGAATATGGGGGACAGGGGGTCAATGAGCAGTTCTTC	CASSEYGGQGVNEQFF
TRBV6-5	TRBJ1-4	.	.	TGTGCCAGCAGTCCTCAGACAAACGCTGGAAAACTGTTTTTT	CASSPQTNAGKLFF
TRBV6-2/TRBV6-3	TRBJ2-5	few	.	TGTGCCAGCAGTGAGCTTAAAGAGACCCAGTACTTC	CASSELKETQYF
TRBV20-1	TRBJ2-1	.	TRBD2	TGCAGTGCTACTAGCGGGACCGACTACAATGAGCAGTTCTTC	CSATSGTDYNEQFF
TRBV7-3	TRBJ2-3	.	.	TGTGCCAGCAGCTTAACGCCCTTGGTGGGTAGGCAAAGGGGGACAGATACGCAGTATTTT	CASSLTPLVGRQRGTDTQYF
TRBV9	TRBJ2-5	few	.	TGTGCCAGCAGCGTAGAACATCGGGGAGAGACCCAGTACTTC	CASSVEHRGETQYF
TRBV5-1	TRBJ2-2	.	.	TGCGCCAGCAGCTTGGTTCAGGGTATCGGGGAGCTGTTTTTT	CASSLVQGIGELFF
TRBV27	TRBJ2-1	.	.	TGTGCCAGCAGCTACCCTGGAGGTCACAATGAGCAGTTCTTC	CASSYPGGHNEQFF
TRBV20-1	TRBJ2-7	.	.	TGCAGTGCTAGAGATGGACTCGACGAGCAGTACTTC	CSARDGLDEQYF
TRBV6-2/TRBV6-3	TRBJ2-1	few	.	TGTGCCAGCGCCTCGGCGGGGAGCTACAATGAGCAGTTCTTC	CASASAGSYNEQFF
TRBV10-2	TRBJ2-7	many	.	TGCGCCAGCAGTGAGTGGAGCTCCTACGAGCAGTACTTC	CASSEWSSYEQYF
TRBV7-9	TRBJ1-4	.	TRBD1	TGTGCCAGCAGCAAGGGACAGGGAAGTGAAAAACTGTTTTTT	CASSKGQGSEKLFF